Listed here are 3 T cell receptor beta chains from one sample, sequenced in a study of hypomethylating agent response in myelodysplastic syndrome. Only in-frame clones appear in the TCRdb table, and some are missing; sequencing was by immunoSEQ multiplex PCR. Of approximately 4,700 clones listed, 84% are singletons. Sequenced here: bone marrow, sampled before or after starting hypomethylating agent treatment for myelodysplastic syndrome (not recorded which). These receptors all stem from a human donor with myelodysplastic syndrome.

This chain uses TRBV2 with TRBJ2-7; D is unresolved. CDR1 and CDR2 (germline): SNHLY, FYNNEI. The CDR3 sequence is 13 residues long. V lost 2 bases, J lost 5 bases, and 10 bases lay in between. CDR3 DNA sequence: TGTGCCAGCAGTGAATACCCCCCTCACGAGCAGTACTTC. Amino acid sequence: CASSEYPPHEQYF.

This clone was observed once. The V gene is TRBV9, the J gene TRBJ1-1; TRBD1 is a possible D gene (5 bases). V lost 3 bases and J 1 base, leaving 13 bases between the germline ends. The CDR3 consists of 15 residues. Germline loops: CDR1 SGDLS, CDR2 YYNGEE. The CDR3 protein is CASSAPGLWNTEAFF. CDR3 nucleotides: TGTGCCAGCAGCGCCCCGGGACTTTGGAACACTGAAGCTTTCTTT.

The DNA of the CDR3 is TGTGCCAGTAGCCGGCGACACATAAGTAATGAAAAACTGTTTTTT. Translated, it gives CASSRRHISNEKLFF. V usage is TRBV19 and J usage is TRBJ1-4; D gene ambiguous. Trimming took off 6 bases at V and 4 bases at J, with 15 bases between the two ends. In germline, CDR1 is LNHDA, CDR2 SQIVND (reference sequence). CDR3 length equals 15 residues.